The rows below give T cell receptor beta chains drawn from one sample of a study of PD-L1 blockade in urothelial cancer. Generated by immunoSEQ multiplex PCR, the TCRdb table keeps only in-frame clones and is missing some. Seen here are 25,000 to 30,000 clones, about 79% observed once, and the top ten hold approximately 3.3%. Here the sequenced sample was PBMCs, taken around atezolizumab (anti-PD-L1) treatment. Receptors were obtained from a man in his sixties or seventies with urothelial cancer. Each CDR3 is given with its conserved first and last residue. A D gene is named only where the DNA matches it firmly. A clone size is listed for some rows: how often the clone was seen (once, few, many), or a class if it is expanded.

>TRBV19|TRBJ2-3|-|-
CASSPGQLKVTDTQYF
>TRBV7-7|TRBJ1-4|-|few
CASSRTAHTNEKLFF
>TRBV6-1|TRBJ2-1|TRBD1|-
CASSEEGQGWDEQFF
>TRBV19|TRBJ2-3|-|-
CASSTSGGNTDTQYF
>TRBV19|TRBJ1-2|-|once
CASRGIQGRVQTYGYTF
>TRBV10-3|TRBJ1-1|-|-
CAISMDSDTEAFF
>TRBV10-3|TRBJ2-6|-|-
CAISESFGGSSGANVLTF
>TRBV7-2|TRBJ2-7|TRBD2|-
CASSLASGSSEQYF
>TRBV6-6|TRBJ1-6|-|-
CASSPPGGNSPLHF